Below, 23 T cell receptor beta chains from the same sample are listed, as sequenced in a study of CD8+ T cells in alopecia areata. Extracted from the samples, RNA was reverse transcribed into cDNA to serve as the sequencing template. Produced via immunoSEQ multiplex PCR; TCRdb's table is partial and in-frame only. Of about 180,000 clones detected, 50% to 60% appear once; the ten largest clones hold roughly 14%. This specimen was CD4+ T cells sorted from blood, taken at week 0. The receptors here all came from a human donor with alopecia areata.

CDR3: CASRGEADTQYF. The CDR3 nucleotides are TGTGCCAGTAGGGGGGAAGCAGATACGCAGTATTTT. The chain carries TRBV9 and TRBJ2-3, with D possibly being TRBD1 or TRBD2 (6 bases each). V was cut by 8 bases and J by 4 bases, with 11 bases left in between. CDR1 and CDR2 from the germline V gene are SGDLS and YYNGEE. This CDR3 contains 12 residues.

The chain's CDR3 is CASQLGGGYNEQFF. DNA for the CDR3: TGTGCCAGTCAATTAGGGGGGGGTTACAATGAGCAGTTCTTC. The chain uses TRBV19 and TRBJ2-1; tentatively, D is TRBD2 (7 bases). The CDR3 consists of 14 residues. Germline V gene sequence: CDR1 LNHDA, CDR2 SQIVND (reference sequence). Trimming left V 8 bases short and J 4 bases short, with 15 bases between.

The J gene is TRBJ2-5, the V gene TRBV19; 7 bases map to TRBD1. With V trimmed by 3 bases and J by 3 bases, 10 bases remained unmatched. Germline values: CDR1 LNHDA, CDR2 SQIVND (reference sequence). This CDR3 spans 16 amino acids. In DNA, the CDR3 is TGTGCCAGTAGTATCCAGACAGGGTTTGGCAAAGAGACCCAGTACTTC. Protein sequence: CASSIQTGFGKETQYF.

The J gene is TRBJ2-7, the V gene TRBV2; D is unclear. The germline V and J ends were trimmed by 5 bases and 6 bases, with 11 bases remaining between them. The CDR3 consists of 12 residues. Germline V gives CDR1 SNHLY, CDR2 FYNNEI. The CDR3 coding sequence is TGTGCCAGCAGTACAGCTTGGGTCGAGCAGTACTTC. It encodes CASSTAWVEQYF.

J is TRBJ2-7 and V is TRBV6-6, with D maybe TRBD2 (6 bases). Trimming shortened V by 0 bases and J by 5 bases, and 8 bases separated the two germline ends. Germline V gene sequence: CDR1 MNHNY, CDR2 SVGAGI (reference sequence). The CDR3 has 13 residues. CDR3 protein: CASSYSWGDEQYF. The CDR3 nucleotides read TGTGCCAGCAGTTACTCATGGGGGGACGAGCAGTACTTC.

J is TRBJ2-5 and V is TRBV4-2; weak D call: TRBD2 (6 bases). V was trimmed by 0 bases and J by 7 bases, leaving 24 bases between them. This CDR3 has 18 amino acids. In germline, CDR1 is LGHNA, CDR2 YNFKEQ. The CDR3 spells CASSQDLSRGLVQRTQYF. The CDR3 coding sequence is TGTGCCAGCAGCCAAGATCTATCCCGGGGACTGGTCCAACGGACCCAGTACTTC.

The chain combines TRBV29-1 with TRBJ1-2; D is undetermined. There are 10 residues in the CDR3. The ends were cut back, 0 bases at V and 6 bases at J, with 2 bases in the middle. Per germline, CDR1 SQVTM and CDR2 ANQGSEA. As DNA, the CDR3 is TGCAGCGTTGAAGATAATGGCTACACCTTC. This encodes CSVEDNGYTF.

V and J are TRBV11-2 and TRBJ2-2; 8 bases agree with TRBD2. The CDR3 consists of 14 residues. Looked up from germline, CDR1 is SGHAT and CDR2 is FQNNGV. V lost 4 bases to trimming and J lost 4 bases; unmatched junction nucleotides: 2. The CDR3 sequence: CASSSGGPTGELFF. CDR3 nucleotide sequence: TGTGCCAGCAGCTCGGGGGGGCCCACCGGGGAGCTGTTTTTT.

The CDR3 protein is CASSFSQEYFSGANVLTF. CDR3 bases: TGTGCCAGCAGCTTCTCCCAGGAATACTTCTCTGGGGCCAACGTCCTGACTTTC. The gene calls are TRBV5-6 and TRBJ2-6; D not resolved. V was cut by 2 bases and J by 0 bases, with 15 bases left in between. The CDR3 has 18 amino acids. Per the germline V gene, CDR1 is SGHDT and CDR2 is YYEEEE.

This sequence joins TRBV10-2 and TRBJ2-5; no reliable D call. From germline, CDR1 is WSHSY and CDR2 SAAADI. This CDR3 has 13 amino acids. V lost 8 bases, J lost 1 base, and 11 bases lay in between. In nucleotides, the CDR3 is TGCGCCAGCCTTCGGCAGGCCCAAGAGACCCAGTACTTC. Amino acids: CASLRQAQETQYF.

Only a few counts were recorded for this clone. This chain links TRBV20-1 with TRBJ2-4; possibly TRBD2 for D (5 bases). The CDR3 spans 11 residues. Germline-derived CDR1 and CDR2 are DFQATT and SNEGSKA (reference sequence). V lost 2 bases, J lost 7 bases, and 6 bases lay in between. This CDR3 reads CSARTGNIQYF. The DNA of the CDR3 is TGCAGTGCTAGAACGGGGAACATTCAGTACTTC.

On this clone itself: The sample holds other DNA sequences that translate to the same CDR3. This sequence joins TRBV6-5 and TRBJ2-6; D perhaps matches TRBD1 (5 bases). The V gene lost 5 bases and the J gene lost 4 bases, with 12 bases spanning the gap. The CDR3 totals 15 residues. Germline V gene lookup returns CDR1 MNHEY and CDR2 SVGAGI. CDR3 protein: CASSPQGLGANVLTF. DNA for the CDR3: TGTGCCAGCAGTCCCCAGGGTCTCGGGGCCAACGTCCTGACTTTC.

The V and J genes are TRBV29-1 and TRBJ2-5, with D uncertain. CDR1 and CDR2 (germline): SQVTM, ANQGSEA. V dropped 5 bases and J dropped 5 bases, with 6 bases sitting between them. CDR3 length: 10 amino acids. The CDR3 DNA reads TGCAGCGTTAAGCAGGAGACCCAGTACTTC. It codes for CSVKQETQYF.

The rearrangement joins TRBV4-1 to TRBJ2-3; D is unclear. Germline loops: CDR1 MGHRA, CDR2 YSYEKL. The CDR3 is 13 residues long. V lost 0 bases, J lost 10 bases, and 11 bases lay in between. The CDR3 DNA is TGCGCCAGCAGCCAAGATTGGAGCGTTGCGCAGTATTTT. Translating gives CASSQDWSVAQYF.

This chain joins TRBV29-1 and TRBJ1-4, with 7 bases lining up with TRBD1. Germline CDR1 and CDR2: SQVTM and ANQGSEA. The CDR3 is made up of 13 amino acids. Germline trimming cut 7 bases from V and 7 bases from J; bases unmatched to any gene: 9. CDR3 region: CSATATGSEKLFF. The CDR3 coding sequence is TGCAGCGCCACGGCGACAGGGTCTGAAAAACTGTTTTTT. Together with reference TRBV29-1 and TRBJ1-4, the CDR3 gives the full variable domain: SAVISQKPSRDICQRGTSLTIQCQVDSQVTMMFWYRQQPGQSLTLIATANQGSEATYESGFVIDKFPISRPNLTFSTLTVSNMSPEDSSIYLCSATATGSEKLFFGSGTQLSVL.

J is TRBJ1-2 and V is TRBV28, with 7 bases aligning to TRBD1. CDR3 size: 15 residues. The ends lost 2 bases at V and 1 base at J; junction bases unmatched: 4. The germline gives CDR1 MDHEN, CDR2 SYDVKM. CDR3 protein: CASSLPTGDNYGYTF. CDR3 bases: TGTGCCAGCAGTTTACCTACAGGGGATAACTATGGCTACACCTTC.

The chain has TRBV29-1 and TRBJ1-1; D gene uncertain. Germline V gives CDR1 SQVTM, CDR2 ANQGSEA. Trimming removed 1 base at V and 0 bases at J, with 0 bases between. The CDR3 runs to 11 residues. The CDR3 region has the DNA TGCAGCGTTGAAGTGAACACTGAAGCTTTCTTT. It specifies CSVEVNTEAFF.

The genes are TRBV30 and TRBJ2-3; 8 positions agree with TRBD2. The germline V gene has CDR1 GTSNPN and CDR2 SVGIG (reference sequence). This CDR3 is built from 15 residues. V gave up 0 bases and J gave up 0 bases; unmatched junction bases: 2. The CDR3 is CAWSVASGSTDTQYF. For the CDR3, the DNA is TGTGCCTGGAGTGTGGCTAGCGGGAGCACAGATACGCAGTATTTT.

The V and J genes are TRBV18 and TRBJ1-2, with 7 bases lining up with TRBD1. The CDR3 has 12 amino acids. Per the germline V gene, CDR1 is KGHSH and CDR2 is LQKENI. Trimming took 2 bases from V and 8 from J; bases not matched to a gene: 2. Written as DNA, the CDR3 is TGTGCCAGCTCACCAGACAGGGCCGGCTACACCTTC. Protein sequence: CASSPDRAGYTF.

The chain uses TRBV20-1 and TRBJ2-1; no definite D call. The CDR3 extends over 10 amino acids. Trimming cost V 6 bases and J 5 bases, with 5 bases left between them. Germline V CDR1 and CDR2: DFQATT, SNEGSKA (reference sequence). CDR3 in DNA: TGCAGTGCGCTCCACAATGAGCAGTTCTTC. Translating gives CSALHNEQFF.

This clone has only one observation. The chain couples TRBV11-2 to TRBJ1-1, with D unresolved. This CDR3 has 15 residues. Trimming stripped 5 bases from V and 3 bases from J, with 16 bases between. The germline gives CDR1 SGHAT, CDR2 FQNNGV. Here the CDR3 DNA reads TGTGCCAGCAGCCCTAGGGTAGGAACAGACACTGAAGCTTTCTTT. It translates to CASSPRVGTDTEAFF.

The V and J genes are TRBV2 and TRBJ2-3; 7 bases fit TRBD2. Trimming cost V 2 bases and J 1 base; bases outside gene matches: 6. The CDR3 is 16 residues long. CDR1 SNHLY and CDR2 FYNNEI come from the germline V gene. The CDR3 bases are TGTGCCAGCAGTGAACGGGCTAGCGGACGCACAGATACGCAGTATTTT. Translating gives CASSERASGRTDTQYF.

The chain employs TRBV30 and TRBJ1-2; D is uncertain. Germline loops: CDR1 GTSNPN, CDR2 SVGIG (reference sequence). Trimming left V 7 bases short and J 0 bases short, with 9 bases between. The CDR3 runs to 12 residues. CDR3 in amino acids: CAFTSSNYGYTF. The CDR3 nucleotides read TGTGCCTTCACTAGTTCTAACTATGGCTACACCTTC.